Each of the 3 T cell receptor beta chains below was sequenced from the same sample in a study of T cell repertoires in cytomegalovirus infection. Which antigens these TCRs recognize remains unknown. TCRdb redid the calling of the reads with MiXCR, one entry per CDR3 protein. The sample consists of fewer than 950,000 distinct CDR3 sequences, approximately 30% of them appearing once. The sample here was cultured CD8+ T cells from PBMCs, taken from culture after CMV antigen stimulation. These receptor sequences come from a human donor in good health (CMV status not recorded). Some clones in this sample may be carry-over from other donors' samples.

This clonotype appeared a few times. The genes are TRBV14 and TRBJ2-7; TRBD1 aligns across 9 bases. CDR1 and CDR2 from the germline V gene are SGHDN and FVKESK. This CDR3 has 18 amino acids. The V gene end was trimmed by 0 bases and the J gene end by 0 bases; junction bases not matched to a gene: 9. The CDR3 nucleotides read TGTGCCAGCAGCCAAGAGGACAGGGGAAATAAAATCTCCTACGAGCAGTACGTC. Its translation: CASSQEDRGNKISYEQYV.

Only a few counts were recorded for this clonotype. The chain uses TRBV7-9 and TRBJ2-1; 8 bases align to TRBD1. The CDR3 length is 16 residues. Germline V gene lookup returns CDR1 SEHNR and CDR2 FQNEAQ (reference sequence). The J segment lost 3 bases and the V segment lost 5 bases, leaving 9 bases of the junction unmatched. The CDR3 loop reads CASSPATGVLYNEQFF. The CDR3 DNA follows: TGTGCCAGCAGCCCAGCGACAGGGGTTCTCTACAATGAGCAGTTCTTC.

This clonotype was detected a few times. The V gene is TRBV12-3 or TRBV12-4, the J gene TRBJ1-3, with 9 nucleotides matching TRBD1. The CDR3 length is 19 residues. V lost 5 bases, J lost 3 bases, and 17 bases stayed unmatched. The CDR3 region is CASSPKPGQGYLGGNTIYF. For the CDR3, the DNA is TGTGCCAGCAGTCCCAAACCGGGACAGGGTTACTTGGGTGGAAACACCATATATTTT.